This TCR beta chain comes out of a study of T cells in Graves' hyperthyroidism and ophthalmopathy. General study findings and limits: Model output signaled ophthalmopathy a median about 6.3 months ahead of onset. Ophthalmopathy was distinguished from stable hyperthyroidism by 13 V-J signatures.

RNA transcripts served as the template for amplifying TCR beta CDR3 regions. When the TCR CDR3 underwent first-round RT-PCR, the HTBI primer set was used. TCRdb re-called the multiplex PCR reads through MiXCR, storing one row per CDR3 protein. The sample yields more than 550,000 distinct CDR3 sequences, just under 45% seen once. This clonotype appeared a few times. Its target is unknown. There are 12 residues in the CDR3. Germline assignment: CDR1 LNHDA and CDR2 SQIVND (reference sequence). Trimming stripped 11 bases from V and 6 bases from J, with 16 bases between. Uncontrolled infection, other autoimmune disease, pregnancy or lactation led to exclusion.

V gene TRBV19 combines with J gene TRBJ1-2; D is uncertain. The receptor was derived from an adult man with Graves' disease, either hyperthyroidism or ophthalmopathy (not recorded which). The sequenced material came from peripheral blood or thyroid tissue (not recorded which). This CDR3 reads CAGRDGRNGYTF. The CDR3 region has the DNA TGTGCCGGTCGTGATGGCAGAAATGGCTACACCTTC. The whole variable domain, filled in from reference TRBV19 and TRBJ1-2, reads DGGITQSPKYLFRKEGQNVTLSCEQNLNHDAMYWYRQDPGQGLRLIYYSQIVNDFQKGDIAEGYSVSREKKESFPLTVTSAQKNPTAFYLCAGRDGRNGYTFGSGTRLTVV.